This T cell receptor (beta chain) was captured in a study of post-analysis software for immune sequencing data. cDNA libraries of TCR beta carried unique molecular identifiers. One entry per CDR3 protein results from TCRdb running MiXCR on the PCR reads. The sample consists of roughly 600,000 distinct CDR3 sequences, about 44% of them appearing once. Sequencing was carried out using blood. This receptor was identified in a girl aged 5-17 years with multiple sclerosis.

The CDR3 reads CSATDKFQETQYF. The CDR3 region has the DNA TGCAGTGCTACCGATAAATTCCAAGAGACCCAGTACTTC. The chain carries TRBV20-1 and TRBJ2-5; no clear D gene. Germline assignment: CDR1 DFQATT and CDR2 SNEGSKA (reference sequence). The V and J ends lost 4 bases and 1 base respectively, with 10 bases between them. The CDR3 is 13 amino acids.